Each of the 14 T cell receptor beta chains below was sequenced from the same sample in a study of OX40 agonist ivuxolimab in advanced cancers. This table comes from immunoSEQ multiplex PCR, and its TCRdb copy is limited to in-frame clones, with some not included. The sample contains under 150,000 clones, about nine tenths of which appear only once. The material was CD4+ or CD8+ T cells sorted from blood, obtained in a trial of the OX40 agonist ivuxolimab. Source of these receptors: an adult with an advanced solid tumor such as melanoma, head and neck, liver or kidney cancer.

The chain recombines TRBV9 with TRBJ2-1; D unresolved. The CDR3 extends over 16 amino acids. V dropped 0 bases and J dropped 1 base, with 11 bases sitting between them. Germline CDR1 is SGDLS and CDR2 is YYNGEE. The CDR3 DNA is TGTGCCAGCAGCGTAGTAAGCGTCTTTTCCTACAATGAGCAGTTCTTC. Protein product: CASSVVSVFSYNEQFF.

The rearrangement uses TRBV7-9 and TRBJ1-4, with TRBD1 matching over 8 bases. Germline CDR1 SEHNR, CDR2 FQNEAQ (reference sequence). J gave up 6 bases and V 6 bases, and 6 bases lay outside the gene matches. This CDR3 has 14 residues. The CDR3, as DNA: TGTGCCAGCAGATCGGACAGGGTGGATGAAAAACTGTTTTTT. It encodes CASRSDRVDEKLFF.

The V call is TRBV6-5, the J call TRBJ1-5; perhaps TRBD1 as D (5 bases). V was clipped by 7 bases and J by 5 bases, with 12 bases between them. Germline lookup yields CDR1 MNHEY and CDR2 SVGAGI. The CDR3 consists of 13 residues. For the CDR3, the DNA is TGTGCCAGCAAGCGGGGGTCAGATCAGCCCCAGCATTTT. This gives the protein CASKRGSDQPQHF.

The genes are TRBV12-1 and TRBJ1-2. TRBV12-1 is flagged as a pseudogene. The CDR3 is 12 residues long. The CDR3 nucleotides read TGTGCCAGCAGCCCGGGTTCCTATGGCTACACCTTC. This translates into CASSPGSYGYTF.

The V and J genes are TRBV19 and TRBJ2-5; 8 bases line up with TRBD1. This CDR3 spans 16 amino acids. The V gene end was trimmed by 5 bases and the J gene end by 5 bases; junction bases not matched to a gene: 13. CDR1 and CDR2 from the germline V gene are LNHDA and SQIVND (reference sequence). CDR3 DNA: TGTGCCAGTAGTCAGGGCCGACAGGGGATTAGGGAGACCCAGTACTTC. This translates into CASSQGRQGIRETQYF.

The chain employs TRBV7-2 and TRBJ2-4; D might be TRBD1 (6 bases). Germline lookup yields CDR1 SGHTA and CDR2 FQGNSA. The V gene lost 6 bases and the J gene lost 2 bases, with 17 bases spanning the gap. CDR3 length equals 16 residues. The CDR3 is CASSSPQGRSKNIQYF. The CDR3 nucleotides read TGTGCCAGCAGTTCCCCCCAGGGGCGTTCCAAAAACATTCAGTACTTC.

The genes are TRBV5-1 and TRBJ1-3; D uncertain. The CDR3 loop spans 14 amino acids. V shed 0 bases and J shed 1 base, with 5 bases lying between them. CDR1 is SGHRS and CDR2 is YFSETQ in the germline V gene. CDR3 coding DNA: TGCGCCAGCAGCTTGGCCGGGTCTGGAAACACCATATATTTT. Residues: CASSLAGSGNTIYF.

The V and J genes are TRBV18 and TRBJ2-3, with D tentatively TRBD1 (5 bases). The CDR3 sequence is 15 residues long. V lost 2 bases and J 3 bases, leaving 12 bases between the germline ends. Germline-derived CDR1 and CDR2 are KGHSH and LQKENI. CDR3: CASSPVGAVTDTQYF. CDR3 DNA sequence: TGTGCCAGCTCACCAGTTGGGGCGGTGACAGATACGCAGTATTTT.

The V and J genes are TRBV6-1 and TRBJ1-5; D uncertain. With 2 bases removed from V and 0 bases from J, the gap between germline ends came to 8 bases. Germline CDR1 is MNHNS and CDR2 is SASEGT. The CDR3 loop spans 15 amino acids. CDR3 coding DNA: TGTGCCAGCAGTGAACAGAGAGATAGCAATCAGCCCCAGCATTTT. Translated: CASSEQRDSNQPQHF.

The V call is TRBV28, the J call TRBJ1-1; D is possibly TRBD1 (5 bases). The V and J ends lost 5 bases and 1 base respectively, with 11 bases between them. Per germline, CDR1 MDHEN and CDR2 SYDVKM. The length of the CDR3 is 14 residues. The CDR3 reads CASSLEGPNTEAFF. The CDR3 DNA sequence: TGTGCCAGCAGTCTCGAGGGACCGAACACTGAAGCTTTCTTT.

The V and J genes are TRBV5-1 and TRBJ1-1, with no clear D. Trimming shortened V by 3 bases and J by 1 base, and 13 bases separated the two germline ends. CDR3 length: 15 amino acids. CDR1 and CDR2 (germline): SGHRS, YFSETQ. In nucleotides, the CDR3 is TGCGCCAGCAGCTCCCAGGACTATACGAACACTGAAGCTTTCTTT. Its translation is CASSSQDYTNTEAFF.

The chain's CDR3 is CATRWDTTDTQYF. Written as DNA, the CDR3 is TGTGCCACCAGATGGGACACCACAGATACGCAGTATTTT. The chain carries TRBV15 and TRBJ2-3, with D maybe TRBD1 (6 bases). The CDR3 sequence is 13 residues long. In germline, CDR1 is LNHNV, CDR2 YYDKDF (reference sequence). The V and J ends lost 6 bases and 2 bases respectively, with 9 bases between them.

V and J are TRBV28 and TRBJ2-2; D perhaps matches TRBD2 (7 bases). In germline, CDR1 is MDHEN, CDR2 SYDVKM. Trimming cost V 6 bases and J 4 bases, with 33 bases left between them. This CDR3 is built from 21 residues. The CDR3 nucleotides are TGTGCCAGCAGCCAGGCCCCATGGGGGGAGGGCCGTGTAGGGGGCACCGGGGAGCTGTTTTTT. The encoded protein is CASSQAPWGEGRVGGTGELFF.

The rearrangement joins TRBV10-3 to TRBJ2-5; D possibly uses TRBD1 or TRBD2 (5 bases each). The length of the CDR3 is 14 residues. CDR1 is ENHRY and CDR2 is SYGVKD in the germline V gene. V shed 0 bases and J shed 7 bases, with 12 bases lying between them. CDR3 sequence: CAISESGPTGTQYF. The CDR3, as DNA: TGTGCCATCAGTGAGTCGGGACCCACGGGGACCCAGTACTTC.